This T cell receptor beta chain was captured by sequencing in a study of T cells in Graves' hyperthyroidism and ophthalmopathy. As for the study in general: Any treatment followed the collection of peripheral blood at initial diagnosis.

There were TCR beta CDR3 regions amplified from RNA transcripts. The HTBI primer set was used in a first-round RT-PCR of the TCR CDR3. MiXCR was run by TCRdb on the multiplex PCR reads, yielding one entry per CDR3 protein. This sample yields fewer than 600,000 distinct CDR3 sequences, of which under 15% are seen a single time; less than 20% belongs to the top ten. Study findings and constraints: Appearing also in blood were most of the thyroid clonotypes expanded above 0.001.

V dropped 9 bases and J dropped 7 bases, with 24 bases sitting between them. CDR3 size: 15 residues. Germline CDR1 and CDR2: KGHSH and LQKENI. Concerning this clonotype itself: Its specificity is not known.

Diagnosis rested on symptoms, serum thyroxine and TRAb, thyroid ultrasound, and orbital computed tomography. The TCR was taken from a woman aged 18-35 years with Graves' hyperthyroidism. Specimen: blood. The rearrangement links TRBV18 to TRBJ1-1, with a tentative D call TRBD1 (6 bases). CDR3 residues: CASQTGTPHRGEAFF. The CDR3 DNA sequence: TGTGCCAGTCAAACCGGGACACCGCATAGAGGTGAAGCTTTCTTT.